This T cell receptor beta chain stems from a study of blood T cell repertoires in COVID-19. Generated by immunoSEQ multiplex PCR, the TCRdb table keeps only in-frame clones and is missing some. The sample carries roughly 310,000 clones, about nine tenths recorded once. Germline V lookup: CDR1 MNHNS, CDR2 SASEGT. Losses at the gene ends were 2 bases for V and 7 bases for J; bases not matched to a gene: 5. CDR3 length equals 15 residues. The receptor's source is a man in his fifties or sixties who had recovered from COVID-19. The sample taken for sequencing was PBMCs or T cells enriched from blood (not recorded which). V usage is TRBV6-1 and J usage is TRBJ1-4; 9 nucleotides align to TRBD1. The CDR3 DNA sequence: TGTGCCAGCAGTGAACTAGGGGACAGGGCTGAAAAACTGTTTTTT. Protein sequence: CASSELGDRAEKLFF.